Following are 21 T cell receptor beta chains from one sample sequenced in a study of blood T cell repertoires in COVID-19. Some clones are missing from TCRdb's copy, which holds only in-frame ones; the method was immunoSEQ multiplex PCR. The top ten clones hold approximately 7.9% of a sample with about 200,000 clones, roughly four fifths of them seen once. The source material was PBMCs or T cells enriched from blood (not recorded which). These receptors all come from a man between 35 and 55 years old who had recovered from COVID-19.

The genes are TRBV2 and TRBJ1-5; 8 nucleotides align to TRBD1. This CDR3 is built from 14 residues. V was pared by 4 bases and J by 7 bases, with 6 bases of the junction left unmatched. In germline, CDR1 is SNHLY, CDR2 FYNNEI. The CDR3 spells CASSVRDRGQPQHF. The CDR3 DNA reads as TGTGCCAGCAGTGTAAGAGACAGGGGCCAGCCCCAGCATTTT.

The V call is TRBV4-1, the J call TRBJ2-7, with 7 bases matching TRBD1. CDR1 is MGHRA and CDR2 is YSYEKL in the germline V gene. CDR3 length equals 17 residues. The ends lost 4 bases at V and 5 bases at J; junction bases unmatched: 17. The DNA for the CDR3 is TGCGCCAGCAGCCCTATGATCCCAGGCAGGGGGAAGAACGAGCAGTACTTC. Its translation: CASSPMIPGRGKNEQYF.

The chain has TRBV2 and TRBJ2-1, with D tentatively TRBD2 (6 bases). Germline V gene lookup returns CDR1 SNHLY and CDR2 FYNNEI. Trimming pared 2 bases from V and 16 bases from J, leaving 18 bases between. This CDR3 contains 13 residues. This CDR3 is CASSEMMGELAFF. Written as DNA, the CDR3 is TGTGCCAGCAGTGAAATGATGGGGGAACTAGCTTTCTTC.

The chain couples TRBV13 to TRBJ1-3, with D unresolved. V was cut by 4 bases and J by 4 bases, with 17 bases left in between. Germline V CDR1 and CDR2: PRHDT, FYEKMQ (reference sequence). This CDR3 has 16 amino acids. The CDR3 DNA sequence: TGTGCCAGCAGCTCTGAGACGGGTTCTGGCGGAAACACCATATATTTT. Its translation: CASSSETGSGGNTIYF.

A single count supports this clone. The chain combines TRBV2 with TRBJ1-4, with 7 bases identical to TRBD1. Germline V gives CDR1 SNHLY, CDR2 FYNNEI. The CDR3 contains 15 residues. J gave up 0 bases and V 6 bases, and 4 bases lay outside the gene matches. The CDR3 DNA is TGTGCCAGCAGGGTCGGGACAGCAACTAATGAAAAACTGTTTTTT. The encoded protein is CASRVGTATNEKLFF.

The CDR3 nucleotides read TGTGCCAGTAGTGCTAGAAACAGGGGTTGGAATCAGCCCCAGCATTTT. This sequence encodes CASSARNRGWNQPQHF. J is TRBJ1-5 and V is TRBV19, with 7 nucleotides matching TRBD1. Losses at the gene ends were 5 bases for V and 4 bases for J; bases not matched to a gene: 11. From germline, CDR1 is LNHDA and CDR2 SQIVND (reference sequence). The CDR3 totals 16 residues.

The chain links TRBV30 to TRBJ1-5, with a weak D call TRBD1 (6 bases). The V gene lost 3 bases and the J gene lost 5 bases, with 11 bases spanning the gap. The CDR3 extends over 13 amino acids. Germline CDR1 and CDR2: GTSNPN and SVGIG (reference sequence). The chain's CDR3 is CAWRDSSHQPQHF. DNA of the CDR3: TGTGCCTGGAGGGACAGCAGCCATCAGCCCCAGCATTTT. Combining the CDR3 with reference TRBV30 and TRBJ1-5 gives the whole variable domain SQTIHQWPATLVQPVGSPLSLECTVEGTSNPNLYWYRQAAGRGLQLLFYSVGIGQISSEVPQNLSASRPQDRQFILSSKKLLLSDSGFYLCAWRDSSHQPQHFGDGTRLSIL.

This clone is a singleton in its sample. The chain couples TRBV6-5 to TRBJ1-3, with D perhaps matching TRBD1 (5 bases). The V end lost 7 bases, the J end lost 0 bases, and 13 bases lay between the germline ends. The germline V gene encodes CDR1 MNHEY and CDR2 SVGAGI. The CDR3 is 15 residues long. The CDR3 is CASTRQPSSGNTIYF. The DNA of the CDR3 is TGTGCCAGCACTCGACAGCCCAGCTCTGGAAACACCATATATTTT.

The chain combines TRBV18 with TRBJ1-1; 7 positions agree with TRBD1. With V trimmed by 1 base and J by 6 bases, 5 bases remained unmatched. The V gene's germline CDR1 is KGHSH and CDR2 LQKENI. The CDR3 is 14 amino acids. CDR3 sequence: CASSPQAGGPEAFF. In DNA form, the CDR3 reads TGTGCCAGCTCACCACAGGCAGGGGGACCTGAAGCTTTCTTT.

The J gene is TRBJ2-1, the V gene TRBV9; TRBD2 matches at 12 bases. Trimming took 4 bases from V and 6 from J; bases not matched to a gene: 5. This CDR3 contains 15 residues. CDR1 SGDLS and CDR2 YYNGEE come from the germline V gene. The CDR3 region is CASSHLAGGRNEQFF. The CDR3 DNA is TGTGCCAGCAGCCACCTAGCGGGGGGGCGCAATGAGCAGTTCTTC.

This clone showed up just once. The CDR3 bases are TGTGCCAGCAGCTCCCCGGGAAATTCTAACTATGGCTACACCTTC. Protein product: CASSSPGNSNYGYTF. The V and J genes are TRBV7-2 and TRBJ1-2; D remains ambiguous. The ends were cut back, 4 bases at V and 0 bases at J, with 12 bases in the middle. The CDR3 runs to 15 residues. Germline CDR1 reads SGHTA; CDR2 reads FQGNSA. Looking up the rest from reference TRBV7-2 and TRBJ1-2 gives the full variable domain: GAGVSQSPSNKVTEKGKDVELRCDPISGHTALYWYRQSLGQGLEFLIYFQGNSAPDKSGLPSDRFSAERTGGSVSTLTIQRTQQEDSAVYLCASSSPGNSNYGYTFGSGTRLTVV.

Here the CDR3 reads CASSLEGTGARNEQFF. The CDR3 nucleotides are TGTGCCAGCAGCTTAGAAGGGACAGGGGCTCGGAATGAGCAGTTCTTC. The chain joins TRBV7-2 to TRBJ2-1, with 10 bases that match TRBD1. J lost 7 bases, V lost 1 base, and 7 bases had no gene match. In germline, CDR1 is SGHTA, CDR2 FQGNSA. This CDR3 comprises 16 residues.

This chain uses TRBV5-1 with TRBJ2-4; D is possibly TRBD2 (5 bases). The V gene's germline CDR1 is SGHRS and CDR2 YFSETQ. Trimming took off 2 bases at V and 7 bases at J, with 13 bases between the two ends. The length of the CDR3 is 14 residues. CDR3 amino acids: CASSFGSSGNIQYF. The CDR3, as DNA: TGCGCCAGCAGCTTCGGCTCATCGGGGAACATTCAGTACTTC.

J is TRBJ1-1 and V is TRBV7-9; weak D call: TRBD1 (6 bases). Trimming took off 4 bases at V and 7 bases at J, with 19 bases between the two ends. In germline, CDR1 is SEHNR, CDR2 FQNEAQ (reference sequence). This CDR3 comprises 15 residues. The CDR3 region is CASSSGSATTGEAFF. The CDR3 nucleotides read TGTGCCAGCAGCTCCGGGTCGGCCACGACAGGTGAAGCTTTCTTT.

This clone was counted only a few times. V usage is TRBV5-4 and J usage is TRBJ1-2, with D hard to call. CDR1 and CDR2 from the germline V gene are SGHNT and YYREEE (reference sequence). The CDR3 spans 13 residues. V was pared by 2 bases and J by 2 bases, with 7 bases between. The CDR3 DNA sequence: TGTGCCAGCAGCTTCACCCTAAACTATGGCTACACCTTC. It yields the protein CASSFTLNYGYTF.

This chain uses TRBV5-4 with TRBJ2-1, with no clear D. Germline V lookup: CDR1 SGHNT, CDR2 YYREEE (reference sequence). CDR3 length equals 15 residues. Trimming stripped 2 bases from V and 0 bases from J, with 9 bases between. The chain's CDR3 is CASSLTASSYNEQFF. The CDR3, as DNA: TGTGCCAGCAGCTTAACAGCATCCTCCTACAATGAGCAGTTCTTC.

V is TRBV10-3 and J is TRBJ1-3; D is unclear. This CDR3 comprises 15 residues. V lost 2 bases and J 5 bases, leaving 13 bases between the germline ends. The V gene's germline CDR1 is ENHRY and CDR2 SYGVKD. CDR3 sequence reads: CAISEKSPGRNTIYF. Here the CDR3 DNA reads TGTGCCATCAGTGAGAAAAGCCCGGGTCGAAACACCATATATTTT.

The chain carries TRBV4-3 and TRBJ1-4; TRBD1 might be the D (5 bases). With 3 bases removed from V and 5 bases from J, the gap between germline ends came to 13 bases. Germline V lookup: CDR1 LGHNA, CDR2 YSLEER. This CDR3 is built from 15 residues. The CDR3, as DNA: TGCGCCAGCAGCCAGTTGACAGCCAGGAATGAAAAACTGTTTTTT. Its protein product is CASSQLTARNEKLFF.

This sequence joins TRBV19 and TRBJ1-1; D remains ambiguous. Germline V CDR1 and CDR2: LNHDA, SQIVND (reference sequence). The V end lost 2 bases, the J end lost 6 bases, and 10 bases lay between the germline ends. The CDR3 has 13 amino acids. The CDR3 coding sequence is TGTGCCAGTAGTATACCAGTTGGCTCTGAAGCTTTCTTT. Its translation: CASSIPVGSEAFF.

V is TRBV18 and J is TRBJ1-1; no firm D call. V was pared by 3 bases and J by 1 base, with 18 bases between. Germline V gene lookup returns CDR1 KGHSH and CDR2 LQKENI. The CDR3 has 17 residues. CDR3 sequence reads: CASSPSDFPNKNTEAFF. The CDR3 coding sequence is TGTGCCAGCTCACCCTCGGACTTCCCGAATAAGAACACTGAAGCTTTCTTT.

This CDR3 is CASSVSSGGKDTQYF. CDR3 nucleotides: TGTGCCAGCAGCGTTTCTAGCGGGGGGAAGGATACGCAGTATTTT. The J gene is TRBJ2-3, the V gene TRBV9; 11 nucleotides line up with TRBD2. Trimming cost V 2 bases and J 6 bases; bases outside gene matches: 5. The CDR3 has 15 residues. Germline CDR1 reads SGDLS; CDR2 reads YYNGEE.